The 8 T cell receptor beta chains presented below share a single source sample, sequenced in a study of blood T cell repertoires in COVID-19. Only in-frame clones appear in the TCRdb table, and some are missing; sequencing was by immunoSEQ multiplex PCR. The data show 90,000 or so clones, around nine tenths seen once. What was sequenced was peripheral blood. The origin of the receptors is a woman aged 60-70 years with COVID-19, enrolled during active disease.

V and J are TRBV3-1 (or the pseudogene TRBV3-2) and TRBJ2-2; perhaps TRBD1 as D (5 bases). Between the trimmed V and J ends, which lost 1 base and 6 bases, there was a span of 12 bases. CDR1 LGHDT and CDR2 YNNKEL come from the germline V gene (reference sequence). This CDR3 is 15 amino acids long. The CDR3 reads CASSQAAGKSGELFF. In DNA, the CDR3 is TGTGCCAGCAGCCAAGCAGCAGGGAAATCCGGGGAGCTGTTTTTT.

This clone was counted only a few times. The chain recombines TRBV4-1 with TRBJ1-1; possibly TRBD1 for D (5 bases). Trimming removed 0 bases from V and 0 bases from J, with 20 bases in between. From germline, CDR1 is MGHRA and CDR2 YSYEKL. The CDR3 loop spans 19 amino acids. CDR3 DNA sequence: TGCGCCAGCAGCCAAGAGGGCTGGTTCCAGGGCGAAATGAACACTGAAGCTTTCTTT. The encoded protein is CASSQEGWFQGEMNTEAFF.

The rearrangement joins TRBV23-1 to TRBJ2-5; TRBD2 might be the D (5 bases). TRBV23-1 is marked as an open reading frame, function uncertain. The CDR3 contains 16 residues. Trimming removed 7 bases at V and 0 bases at J, with 18 bases between. DNA for the CDR3: TGCGCCAGCACCAAAACTAGGACCGAGTACCAAGAGACCCAGTACTTC. This sequence encodes CASTKTRTEYQETQYF.

This chain links TRBV23-1 with TRBJ2-1, with 7 bases lining up with TRBD1. TRBV23-1 falls under the ORF class, with uncertain function. With V trimmed by 6 bases and J by 3 bases, 11 bases remained unmatched. The CDR3 loop spans 16 amino acids. The CDR3 DNA reads TGCGCCAGCAGGGAAGAGGGGGACAGAGACTACAATGAGCAGTTCTTC. It yields the protein CASREEGDRDYNEQFF.

V gene TRBV12-1 combines with J gene TRBJ1-2; the table calls TRBD1, which could not be checked here. TRBV12-1 is tagged as a pseudogene. The CDR3 runs to 16 residues. CDR3 sequence: CASSFWPQGYNYGHTF. CDR3 bases: TGTGCCAGCAGCTTTTGGCCCCAGGGCTATAACTATGGCCACACCTTC.

This clone was recorded a few times. The chain couples TRBV30 to TRBJ1-4, with TRBD1 identical over 7 bases. The J segment lost 7 bases and the V segment lost 5 bases, leaving 19 bases of the junction unmatched. CDR3 size: 17 residues. The germline CDR1 and CDR2 sequences are GTSNPN and SVGIG (reference sequence). The CDR3 region has the DNA TGTGCCTGGGGACAGCCGGGACAGCCTAACGTAGGTGAAAAACTGTTTTTT. Residues: CAWGQPGQPNVGEKLFF.

The gene calls are TRBV11-2 and TRBJ2-5; weak D call: TRBD1 (6 bases). With 1 base removed from V and 0 bases from J, the gap between germline ends came to 12 bases. CDR3 size: 16 residues. CDR1 is SGHAT, CDR2 FQNNGV, per germline. The CDR3 here is CASSLAGQGYQETQYF. The CDR3 region has the DNA TGTGCCAGCAGCTTAGCAGGCCAGGGGTACCAAGAGACCCAGTACTTC.

CDR3 sequence: CASSAGLAGGTDTQYF. The DNA for the CDR3 is TGTGCCAGCAGCGCCGGACTAGCGGGGGGCACAGATACGCAGTATTTT. The chain links TRBV9 to TRBJ2-3, with 13 bases fitting TRBD2. The CDR3 loop spans 16 amino acids. V dropped 3 bases and J dropped 1; count of bases not matched to a gene: 2. Germline values: CDR1 SGDLS, CDR2 YYNGEE.